Listed below are T cell receptor beta chains from one sample, sequenced in a study of early T cells in non-severe SARS-CoV-2 infection. TCRdb re-called the 5' RACE reads with MiXCR, one entry per CDR3 protein. The sample contains more than 70,000 distinct CDR3 sequences, over 9% of which appear only once. The sample comprised whole blood. These TCRs come from an adult who was a healthcare worker with PCR-confirmed SARS-CoV-2 infection or an uninfected control (not recorded which). The CDR3 runs from the conserved cysteine through the conserved F or W. D genes are given only for firm matches. Clone size, where shown, is once, few, many, or a class for clones that have expanded.

D: TRBD2; size: many; J: TRBJ2-1; V: TRBV27; DNA: TGTGCCAGCCTTGGACCGGGGGGTGAGCAGTTCTTC; CDR3: CASLGPGGEQFF
D: TRBD1; size: -; J: TRBJ1-3; V: TRBV7-9; DNA: TGTGCCAGCAGCTTATTAACAGGGGTCGGAGACACCATATATTTT; CDR3: CASSLLTGVGDTIYF
D: TRBD1; size: -; J: TRBJ1-1; V: TRBV12-5; DNA: TGTGCTAGTGGTGGGACAGGGGCCTCTGAAGCTTTCTTT; CDR3: CASGGTGASEAFF
D: TRBD1; size: -; J: TRBJ2-1; V: TRBV7-2; DNA: TGTGCCAGCAGTCTAGAGGGGACAGCTTACAATGAGCAGTTCTTC; CDR3: CASSLEGTAYNEQFF
D: TRBD1; size: few; J: TRBJ1-3; V: TRBV6-1; DNA: TGTGCCAGCAGTGCGCCCCAGGGGGCTGTTACTGGAAACACCATATATTTT; CDR3: CASSAPQGAVTGNTIYF
D: TRBD2; size: -; J: TRBJ2-3; V: TRBV20-1; DNA: TGCAGTATCCGGACTAGCGTCTCAGATACGCAGTATTTT; CDR3: CSIRTSVSDTQYF
D: -; size: few; J: TRBJ1-1; V: TRBV6-1; DNA: TGTGCCAGTAAAAGGGGGAAGGACACTGAAGCTTTCTTT; CDR3: CASKRGKDTEAFF
D: TRBD1; size: -; J: TRBJ1-2; V: TRBV12-3/TRBV12-4; DNA: TGTGCCAGCAATAACAGGGGAGCTAACTATGGCTACACCTTC; CDR3: CASNNRGANYGYTF
D: -; size: many; J: TRBJ1-1; V: TRBV6-6; DNA: TGTGCCAGCAGTTCCCCCAGGGCGCTTGTTGAGAACACTGAAGCTTTCTTT; CDR3: CASSSPRALVENTEAFF
D: -; size: few; J: TRBJ2-3; V: TRBV20-1; DNA: TGCAGTGCAAGCGAGAGGGATACGCAGTATTTT; CDR3: CSASERDTQYF
D: -; size: -; J: TRBJ2-3; V: TRBV20-1; DNA: TGCAGTGCTCCTTTTGCAGATACGCAGTATTTT; CDR3: CSAPFADTQYF
D: -; size: few; J: TRBJ2-5; V: TRBV29-1; DNA: TGCAGCGTTGTACCTCGCGACACCTCGGAGACCCAGTACTTC; CDR3: CSVVPRDTSETQYF